The clone carrying this TCR beta chain showed up just a few times. Its cognate antigen is unknown. It was with 60 Vbeta and 13 Jbeta primers that the PCR ran. Only in-frame clones appear in the TCRdb table, and some are missing; sequencing was by immunoSEQ multiplex PCR. Here the sample spans tens of thousands of clones, less than 8% being singletons. The record originates from a study of cytomegalovirus exposure and HLA in healthy donors. Study-wide findings and caveats: Prediction of most subjects' HLA-A and HLA-B alleles by TCR beta sequences was reportedly accurate. With further analysis later on, most CMV-associated TCR beta chains appeared HLA-restricted. V- and J-gene trimming of TCR beta was linked (in a later analysis) to a missense DCLRE1C variant.

This CDR3 contains 16 residues. The germline CDR1 and CDR2 sequences are KGHSH and LQKENI. V was clipped by 4 bases and J by 1 base; unmatched bases: 8. This sequence was found in a man aged 45-65 years in good health and CMV-seronegative. The material sequenced was PBMCs. The rearrangement links TRBV18 to TRBJ2-3; the match to TRBD1 covers 7 bases. CDR3: CASSLRQGPRTDTQYF. CDR3 DNA sequence: TGTGCCAGCTCACTCCGACAGGGCCCGCGCACAGATACGCAGTATTTT.